These T cell receptor beta chains were read from a single sample in a study of regulatory T cells in long-lasting Graves disease. Using its own MiXCR run on the multiplex PCR reads, TCRdb lists one record per CDR3 protein. The data show 310,000 or so distinct CDR3 sequences, 22% seen once. The sample here was peripheral blood mononuclear cells (PBMCs), taken when the disease was refractory, from a patient treated with antithyroid drugs. The origin of the receptors is a female donor with Graves disease. CDR3s leave out the opening cysteine and the closing phenylalanine or tryptophan.

V gene: TRBV7-3
J gene: TRBJ2-7
CDR3 protein: ASSLGSVPYEQY

V gene: TRBV28
J gene: TRBJ2-2
CDR3 protein: ASTLTTVTGELF

V gene: TRBV9
J gene: TRBJ1-6
CDR3 protein: ASSVGRAASPLH

V gene: TRBV7-8
J gene: TRBJ1-1
CDR3 protein: ASSFGQGTAEAF

V gene: TRBV19
J gene: TRBJ1-5
CDR3 protein: ASSIVGMSYSNQPQH

V gene: TRBV7-3
J gene: TRBJ2-2
CDR3 protein: ASSPRTGKTGELF

V gene: TRBV27
J gene: TRBJ1-1
CDR3 protein: ASRVTGAPEAF

V gene: TRBV2
J gene: TRBJ1-1
CDR3 protein: ASSGGQTMVNTEAF

V gene: TRBV7-2
J gene: TRBJ1-2
CDR3 protein: ASRGRAGVDGYT

V gene: TRBV25-1
J gene: TRBJ1-1
CDR3 protein: ASNDRVSRRRARTEAF

V gene: TRBV7-8
J gene: TRBJ2-7
CDR3 protein: ASSPSRSYEQY

V gene: TRBV20-1
J gene: TRBJ1-1
CDR3 protein: SARDHSMNTEAF

V gene: TRBV7-2
J gene: TRBJ2-5
CDR3 protein: ASSQVGGSQETQY

V gene: TRBV27
J gene: TRBJ2-2
CDR3 protein: ASSPRVGGELF

V gene: TRBV7-2
J gene: TRBJ1-3
CDR3 protein: ASRSTGAGNTIY

V gene: TRBV29-1
J gene: TRBJ1-2
CDR3 protein: SVYGTPDGYT